The 17 T cell receptor beta chains given below trace back to one sample, sequenced in a study of Graves' ophthalmopathy and Graves' hyperthyroidism. Transcripts of RNA were the source for amplifying TCR beta CDR3 regions. RT-PCR was first run with HTBI primers, then multiplex PCR in a second round. Each CDR3 protein is one row after TCRdb ran MiXCR on the multiplex PCR reads. The table shows approximately 640,000 distinct CDR3 sequences, with about two fifths occurring only once. The sample was peripheral blood. The receptor set was obtained from an adult man with Graves' ophthalmopathy.

V and J are TRBV6-1 and TRBJ1-6; TRBD1 matches 7 bases. The CDR3 extends over 17 amino acids. Unmatched junction bases numbered 9, after V lost 5 bases and J lost 2 bases. Germline V CDR1 and CDR2: MNHNS, SASEGT. The CDR3 nucleotides are TGTGCCAGCAGTTTATCGGCTGGGACAGCCTATAATTCACCCCTCCACTTT. Its protein product is CASSLSAGTAYNSPLHF.

There are many counts of this clonotype. V gene TRBV2 combines with J gene TRBJ2-2, with TRBD1 as a possible D gene (5 bases). The germline CDR1 and CDR2 sequences are SNHLY and FYNNEI. The V and J ends lost 6 bases and 7 bases respectively, with 15 bases between them. This CDR3 is 14 amino acids long. The CDR3 DNA is TGTGCCAGCAGATCGGCAGGGTGGCGCGGGGAGCTGTTTTTT. It encodes CASRSAGWRGELFF.

The chain combines TRBV11-2 with TRBJ2-5; tentative D call: TRBD2 (6 bases). This CDR3 is 13 amino acids long. V was shortened by 7 bases and J by 7 bases, with 16 bases between the two germline ends. Germline CDR1 is SGHAT and CDR2 is FQNNGV. CDR3 loop: CASTRGGVGTQYF. As DNA, the CDR3 is TGTGCCAGCACCAGAGGAGGGGTTGGGACCCAGTACTTC.

To note about this clonotype: The final CDR3 position lacks the conserved phenylalanine or tryptophan, pointing to a likely read error. The DNA is omitted, as the CDR3 cannot be located on it reliably, and the CDR3 follows TCRdb's listing. J is TRBJ2-7 and V is TRBV25-1. The CDR3 comprises 9 residues, both ends counted. Germline-derived CDR1 and CDR2 are MGHDK and SYGVNS. CDR3 sequence reads: CASSEGTVY.

On this clonotype: A much larger clonotype is one base distant, so this may be a read error. V and J are TRBV20-1 and TRBJ2-6, with D possibly matching TRBD1 (5 bases). V lost 0 bases and J lost 4, with 13 bases in between. CDR1 is DFQATT, CDR2 SNEGSKA, per germline (reference sequence). The CDR3 contains 16 residues. The CDR3: CSARDAPRTGANVLTF. Here the CDR3 DNA reads TGCAGTGCTAGAGATGCGCCCCGGACAGGGGCCAACGTCCTGACTTTC.

This clonotype appeared many times. This sequence joins TRBV5-1 and TRBJ2-7; D tentatively fits TRBD1 or TRBD2 (6 bases each). CDR1 and CDR2 from the germline V gene are SGHRS and YFSETQ. V was pared by 3 bases and J by 4 bases, with 14 bases between. The CDR3 extends over 14 amino acids. CDR3 amino acids: CASSWWRGTYEQYF. The CDR3 region has the DNA TGCGCCAGCAGCTGGTGGAGGGGGACATACGAGCAGTACTTC.

Comments on this clonotype: A read error is likely, as this CDR3 ends without the conserved phenylalanine or tryptophan. The limits of the CDR3 on the DNA are not certain, so only TCRdb's listed CDR3 is given. This chain links TRBV20-1 with TRBJ2-5; the table's TRBD2 call for D was not verified on the DNA. Germline lookup yields CDR1 DFQATT and CDR2 SNEGSKA (reference sequence). The CDR3 totals 10 residues, both ends included. This CDR3 reads CSARWEGRNT.

On this clonotype itself: A much larger clone lies one base from this, so it may be a read error. The chain is built from TRBV12-3 or TRBV12-4 and TRBJ1-5, with 10 positions matching TRBD1. Trimming cost V 3 bases and J 2 bases; bases outside gene matches: 7. The CDR3 runs to 17 residues. CDR3: CASSFGTGAYGNQPQHF. Written as DNA, the CDR3 is TGTGCCAGCAGTTTCGGGACAGGGGCATATGGCAATCAGCCCCAGCATTTT.

This clonotype has at least ten counts. This sequence joins TRBV5-1 and TRBJ1-5; D perhaps matches TRBD1 (5 bases). Between the trimmed V and J ends, which lost 5 bases and 5 bases, there was a span of 20 bases. Germline CDR1 and CDR2: SGHRS and YFSETQ. The CDR3 covers 16 residues. CDR3 residues: CASSPTAGGDYQPQHF. The CDR3 region has the DNA TGCGCCAGCAGTCCTACCGCGGGGGGAGACTATCAGCCCCAGCATTTT.

This clonotype was counted at least ten times. V gene TRBV9 combines with J gene TRBJ1-2; unclear D gene. The CDR3 length is 13 residues. V lost 4 bases and J 4 bases, leaving 11 bases between the germline ends. Germline CDR1 is SGDLS and CDR2 is YYNGEE. The CDR3 coding sequence is TGTGCCAGCAGCCAAGACAACGCCTATGGCTACACCTTC. It translates to CASSQDNAYGYTF.

This CDR3 is CAPGTGSYEQYF. The CDR3 DNA reads TGTGCCCCCGGGACAGGGAGTTACGAGCAGTACTTC. The chain uses TRBV10-3 and TRBJ2-7, with TRBD1 matching over 9 bases. There are 12 residues in the CDR3. Germline V gene sequence: CDR1 ENHRY, CDR2 SYGVKD. The junction had 6 bases not matched to a gene; V was cut back by 11 bases and J by 4 bases.

The chain joins TRBV25-1 to TRBJ2-5; D remains ambiguous. The V gene lost 3 bases and the J gene lost 11 bases, with 22 bases spanning the gap. Germline assignment: CDR1 MGHDK and CDR2 SYGVNS. This CDR3 has 15 amino acids. The chain's CDR3 is CASSDVLRRYNEQYF. The CDR3 DNA follows: TGTGCCAGCAGTGACGTCCTACGACGCTACAATGAGCAGTACTTC.

This clonotype has at least ten counts. The CDR3 spells CASRVGDSGANVLTF. The DNA for the CDR3 is TGTGCCAGCAGGGTAGGGGACTCTGGGGCCAACGTCCTGACTTTC. J is TRBJ2-6 and V is TRBV7-8; weak D call: TRBD1 (5 bases). CDR3 length equals 15 residues. CDR1 is SGHVS, CDR2 FQNEAQ, per germline. V dropped 6 bases and J dropped 0 bases, with 9 bases sitting between them.

The table lists this clonotype with a count of one. The chain recombines TRBV7-2 with TRBJ2-2; perhaps TRBD2 as D (6 bases). Germline-derived CDR1 and CDR2 are SGHTA and FQGNSA. Trimming pared 3 bases from V and 1 base from J, leaving 12 bases between. This CDR3 is 16 amino acids long. CDR3 in amino acids: CASSFGGNQNTGELFF. DNA of the CDR3: TGTGCCAGCAGCTTTGGGGGGAATCAGAACACCGGGGAGCTGTTTTTT.

This clonotype was observed a handful of times. A read error is possible here, since a much larger clone lies one base away. The genes are TRBV10-3 and TRBJ2-7; D remains unclear. Germline V gene sequence: CDR1 ENHRY, CDR2 SYGVKD. This CDR3 contains 12 residues. Here the CDR3 reads CAVSQGVDEQYF. In DNA, the CDR3 is TGTGCCGTCAGCCAAGGAGTAGACGAGCAGTACTTC.

The chain has TRBV6-6 and TRBJ1-3, with a tentative D call TRBD1 (6 bases). Between the trimmed V and J ends, which lost 7 bases and 3 bases, there was a span of 16 bases. The CDR3 runs to 15 residues. Germline values: CDR1 MNHNY, CDR2 SVGAGI (reference sequence). In DNA form, the CDR3 reads TGTGCCAGCACCCCGGGACACTTTCTTGGAAACACCATATATTTT. Translated, it gives CASTPGHFLGNTIYF.

This chain joins TRBV11-2 and TRBJ1-1; a possible D gene is TRBD1 (5 bases). Trimming removed 5 bases from V and 4 bases from J, with 20 bases in between. Germline lookup yields CDR1 SGHAT and CDR2 FQNNGV. The CDR3 loop spans 16 amino acids. In nucleotides, the CDR3 is TGTGCCAGCAGCCAAGTGTTGGGGGGTGGGTTCACTGAAGCTTTCTTT. Translating gives CASSQVLGGGFTEAFF. Full variable domain (rest looked up from reference TRBV11-2 and TRBJ1-1): EAGVAQSPRYKIIEKRQSVAFWCNPISGHATLYWYQQILGQGPKLLIQFQNNGVVDDSQLPKDRFSAERLKGVDSTLKIQPAKLEDSAVYLCASSQVLGGGFTEAFFGQGTRLTVV.